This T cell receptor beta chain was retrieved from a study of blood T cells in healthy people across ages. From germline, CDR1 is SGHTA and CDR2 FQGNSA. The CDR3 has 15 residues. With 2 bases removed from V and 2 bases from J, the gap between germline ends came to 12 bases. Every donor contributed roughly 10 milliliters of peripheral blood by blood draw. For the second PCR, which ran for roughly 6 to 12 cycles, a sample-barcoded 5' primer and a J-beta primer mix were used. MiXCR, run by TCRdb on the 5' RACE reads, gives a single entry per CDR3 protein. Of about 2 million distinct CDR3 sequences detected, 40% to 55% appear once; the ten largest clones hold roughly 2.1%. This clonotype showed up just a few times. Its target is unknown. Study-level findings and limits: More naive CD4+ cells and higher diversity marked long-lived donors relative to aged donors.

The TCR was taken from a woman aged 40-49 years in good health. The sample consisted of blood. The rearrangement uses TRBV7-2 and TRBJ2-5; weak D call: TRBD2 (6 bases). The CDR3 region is CASSLPRGLQETQYF. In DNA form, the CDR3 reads TGTGCCAGCAGCTTACCTCGGGGACTTCAAGAGACCCAGTACTTC.